This T cell receptor beta chain was found in a study of cytomegalovirus exposure and HLA in healthy donors. V was cut by 0 bases and J by 1 base, with 5 bases left in between. Germline values: CDR1 SGHNT, CDR2 YENEEA. The CDR3 spans 14 residues. In regard to this clone: The final CDR3 position lacks the conserved phenylalanine or tryptophan, pointing to a likely read error.

PCR involved 60 Vbeta and 13 Jbeta primers. Measured with immunoSEQ multiplex PCR; TCRdb has only the in-frame clones, and not every one. The table has approximately 150,000 clones, approximately 70% seen once; the top ten hold 2% to 2.5%. The receptor was derived from a human donor in good health. Source material: PBMCs. The gene calls are TRBV11-3 and TRBJ2-3, with D unresolved. CDR3 loop: CASSLEVGTDTQYL. The CDR3 DNA reads TGTGCCAGCAGCTTAGAGGTGGGCACAGATACGCAGTATCTT.